What follows are 14 T cell receptor beta chains derived from one specimen sequenced in a study of blood T cell repertoires in COVID-19. Assay: immunoSEQ multiplex PCR; the TCRdb copy retains only in-frame clones and omits some. Here the sample spans roughly 43,000 clones, about nine tenths being singletons. Sequenced sample: peripheral blood. These receptors came from a man between 60 and 70 years old with active COVID-19.

V and J are TRBV18 and TRBJ1-1; 9 bases are a match to TRBD1. Trimming cost V 0 bases and J 11 bases; bases outside gene matches: 4. CDR3 length: 13 amino acids. CDR1 and CDR2 (germline): KGHSH, LQKENI. The CDR3 sequence is CASSPPGQGNAFF. Here the CDR3 DNA reads TGTGCCAGCTCACCACCGGGACAGGGAAACGCTTTCTTT.

V and J are TRBV19 and TRBJ2-7, with 9 bases fitting TRBD1. The CDR3 totals 14 residues. Losses at the gene ends were 5 bases for V and 2 bases for J; bases not matched to a gene: 4. The germline V gene has CDR1 LNHDA and CDR2 SQIVND (reference sequence). CDR3 region: CASSPGQGPYEQYF. The CDR3 DNA reads TGTGCCAGTAGTCCGGGACAGGGACCCTACGAGCAGTACTTC.

The V call is TRBV3-1 (or the pseudogene TRBV3-2), the J call TRBJ1-1, with 7 positions matching TRBD1. The CDR3 runs 12 residues. Germline CDR1 LGHDT, CDR2 YNNKEL (reference sequence). Losses at the gene ends were 4 bases for V and 10 bases for J; bases not matched to a gene: 6. CDR3 nucleotide sequence: TGTGCCAGCAGCCTCCGACAGGGTGGAGCTTTCTTT. Amino acids: CASSLRQGGAFF.

The rearrangement joins TRBV3-1 (or the pseudogene TRBV3-2) to TRBJ1-4, with 7 bases aligning to TRBD1. After removal of 0 bases from V and 0 bases from J, the junction contained 4 bases not matched to a gene. CDR1 and CDR2 (germline): LGHDT, YNNKEL (reference sequence). The CDR3 runs 17 residues. The CDR3 spells CASSQDGQVTTNEKLFF. CDR3 bases: TGTGCCAGCAGCCAAGATGGACAGGTCACAACTAATGAAAAACTGTTTTTT.

The V gene is TRBV19, the J gene TRBJ2-1; 15 bases align to TRBD2. CDR1 is LNHDA and CDR2 is SQIVND in the germline V gene (reference sequence). The CDR3 has 16 residues. With 5 bases clipped from V and 9 bases from J, the junction kept 8 bases outside the gene matches. For the CDR3, the DNA is TGTGCCAGTAGTTCCCGGACTAGCGGGAGGGCTGGTGAGCAGTTCTTC. It encodes CASSSRTSGRAGEQFF.

The chain joins TRBV11-2 to TRBJ2-2, with D uncertain. The CDR3 is 15 residues long. Trimming removed 5 bases from V and 8 bases from J, with 18 bases in between. The germline gives CDR1 SGHAT, CDR2 FQNNGV. CDR3 sequence: CASSNSRPGHGELFF. For the CDR3, the DNA is TGTGCCAGCAGCAATTCGCGGCCGGGTCATGGGGAGCTGTTTTTT.

The chain combines TRBV24-1 with TRBJ2-7, with 11 nucleotides matching TRBD1. Germline CDR1 is KGHDR and CDR2 is SFDVKD. The CDR3 totals 13 residues. J lost 7 bases, V lost 11 bases, and 9 bases had no gene match. The CDR3 nucleotides are TGTGCCATCCCCCCAGGGACAGGGGGGGAGCAGTACTTC. This sequence encodes CAIPPGTGGEQYF.

The chain is built from TRBV7-3 and TRBJ2-3, with 7 bases aligning to TRBD2. The length of the CDR3 is 15 residues. The trim removed 5 bases at V and 2 bases at J, leaving 7 bases unmatched. Germline-derived CDR1 and CDR2 are SGHTA and FQGTGA. In nucleotides, the CDR3 is TGTGCCAGCAGCGCTTCTAGCGGTCTCACAGATACGCAGTATTTT. Translated: CASSASSGLTDTQYF. The full variable domain, rest sourced from reference TRBV7-3 and TRBJ2-3, is GAGVSQTPSNKVTEKGKYVELRCDPISGHTALYWYRQSLGQGPEFLIYFQGTGAADDSGLPNDRFFAVRPEGSVSTLKIQRTERGDSAVYLCASSASSGLTDTQYFGPGTRLTVL.

This CDR3 reads CASSPGQGSSGGYTF. CDR3 nucleotides: TGCGCCAGCAGCCCCGGACAGGGCTCGAGCGGGGGCTACACCTTC. The gene calls are TRBV5-1 and TRBJ1-2; TRBD1 matches 8 bases. V was pared by 4 bases and J by 8 bases, with 13 bases of the junction left unmatched. This CDR3 contains 15 residues. Germline V gene lookup returns CDR1 SGHRS and CDR2 YFSETQ. Full variable domain (missing parts from reference TRBV5-1 and TRBJ1-2): KAGVTQTPRYLIKTRGQQVTLSCSPISGHRSVSWYQQTPGQGLQFLFEYFSETQRNKGNFPGRFSGRQFSNSRSEMNVSTLELGDSALYLCASSPGQGSSGGYTFGSGTRLTVV.

The CDR3, as DNA: TGTGCCAGTGGGACAGGGTTTTCACCCCTCCACTTT. Its translation is CASGTGFSPLHF. The gene calls are TRBV28 and TRBJ1-6; TRBD1 aligns across 9 bases. Germline CDR1 and CDR2: MDHEN and SYDVKM. CDR3 size: 12 residues. The V gene end was trimmed by 9 bases and the J gene end by 9 bases; junction bases not matched to a gene: 3.

This clone was found a few times. The chain combines TRBV4-2 with TRBJ2-3; 8 bases map to TRBD2. The germline gives CDR1 LGHNA, CDR2 YNFKEQ. CDR3 length: 17 amino acids. V shed 2 bases and J 5 bases; nucleotides not matched to a gene: 12. The CDR3 DNA reads TGTGCCAGCAGCCAAAGCCCCAGCGGGAGTGGGTTAGATACGCAGTATTTT. Protein sequence: CASSQSPSGSGLDTQYF.

The rearrangement uses TRBV28 and TRBJ2-3; TRBD2 agrees at 14 bases. The CDR3 covers 17 residues. After removal of 5 bases from V and 4 bases from J, the junction contained 8 bases not matched to a gene. Germline values: CDR1 MDHEN, CDR2 SYDVKM. The CDR3 DNA is TGTGCCAGCAGTGGGACTAGCGGGAGATGGTCCGCAGATACGCAGTATTTT. Amino acid sequence: CASSGTSGRWSADTQYF. Drawing the rest from reference TRBV28 and TRBJ2-3, the complete variable domain is DVKVTQSSRYLVKRTGEKVFLECVQDMDHENMFWYRQDPGLGLRLIYFSYDVKMKEKGDIPEGYSVSREKKERFSLILESASTNQTSMYLCASSGTSGRWSADTQYFGPGTRLTVL.

The rearrangement uses TRBV23-1 and TRBJ2-7, with 7 bases aligning to TRBD2. TRBV23-1 is an ORF for which the function is uncertain. J gave up 6 bases and V 1 base, and 12 bases lay outside the gene matches. The length of the CDR3 is 16 residues. The CDR3 is CASSQWGGTYWGEQYF. CDR3 DNA: TGCGCCAGCAGTCAATGGGGGGGGACCTATTGGGGCGAGCAGTACTTC.

V is TRBV2 and J is TRBJ2-7; weak D call: TRBD2 (6 bases). Germline V gene sequence: CDR1 SNHLY, CDR2 FYNNEI. This CDR3 has 14 amino acids. V was cut by 4 bases and J by 2 bases, with 12 bases left in between. The CDR3 region has the DNA TGTGCCAGCAGTGGGAGGAGGGATACCTACGAGCAGTACTTC. It is translated as CASSGRRDTYEQYF. Full variable domain (outside the CDR3, taken from reference TRBV2 and TRBJ2-7): EPEVTQTPSHQVTQMGQEVILRCVPISNHLYFYWYRQILGQKVEFLVSFYNNEISEKSEIFDDQFSVERPDGSNFTLKIRSTKLEDSAMYFCASSGRRDTYEQYFGPGTRLTVT.